This paragraph reports one TCR beta chain. As handled by the study authors: Reference gene primer amplification gave nucleated cell count estimates. The assay was immunoSEQ multiplex PCR, and TCRdb's table has in-frame clones only and misses some. The D gene and trimming were derived from the DNA, and the V and J assignments and clone size from that table. There are under 400,000 clones in the sample; 90% occur only once, and roughly 6.8% lies in the top ten. Germline V gives CDR1 SGHDN, CDR2 FVKESK. The CDR3 runs 15 residues. The V gene end was trimmed by 1 base and the J gene end by 8 bases; junction bases not matched to a gene: 9. The data belong to a study of blood T cell repertoires in COVID-19. About the research overall: There were acute and convalescent COVID-19 samples, and they came from the United States, Italy and Spain.

The TCR comes from a man younger than 35 with active or convalescent COVID-19. The sequenced material came from peripheral blood. J is TRBJ1-2 and V is TRBV14; 8 nucleotides line up with TRBD1. Here the CDR3 reads CASSQGTGNARGYTF. The DNA of the CDR3 is TGTGCCAGCAGCCAAGGGACAGGGAATGCTCGCGGCTACACCTTC.